The 13 T cell receptor beta chains below were found in one sample sequenced in a study of cytotoxic CD8 clonotypes in ibrutinib-treated CLL. This table comes from immunoSEQ multiplex PCR, and its TCRdb copy is limited to in-frame clones, with some not included. The repertoire holds about 5,100 clones, around two thirds seen once, with about 41% in the top ten. The sample was PBMCs, taken before ibrutinib treatment. The receptors here all came from a human donor with chronic lymphocytic leukemia.

The table lists this clone with a few counts. The rearrangement joins TRBV27 to TRBJ1-1; TRBD1 agrees at 9 bases. Germline assignment: CDR1 MNHEY and CDR2 SMNVEV (reference sequence). Germline trimming cut 6 bases from V and 6 bases from J; bases unmatched to any gene: 8. The length of the CDR3 is 14 residues. The CDR3 nucleotides are TGTGCCAGCAGCCCGGACAGGGGCGGGTCTGAAGCTTTCTTT. Residues: CASSPDRGGSEAFF.

V is TRBV19 and J is TRBJ1-5, with D unresolved. CDR3 length equals 16 residues. The ends were cut back, 3 bases at V and 0 bases at J, with 12 bases in the middle. The germline V gene encodes CDR1 LNHDA and CDR2 SQIVND (reference sequence). For the CDR3, the DNA is TGTGCCAGTAGTATCCTGGGCAGCAATAGCAATCAGCCCCAGCATTTT. Translation: CASSILGSNSNQPQHF.

The chain uses TRBV4-2 and TRBJ2-7; 8 bases map to TRBD1. V gave up 0 bases and J gave up 9 bases; unmatched junction bases: 1. Germline CDR1 reads LGHNA; CDR2 reads YNFKEQ. There are 12 residues in the CDR3. CDR3 DNA: TGTGCCAGCAGCCAAGAACAGGGGGGGCAGTACTTC. This translates into CASSQEQGGQYF.

This chain links TRBV18 with TRBJ1-1, with D hard to call. This CDR3 is built from 16 residues. The V end was cut by 3 bases, the J end by 0 bases, with 14 bases between. CDR1 is KGHSH, CDR2 LQKENI, per germline. The CDR3, as DNA: TGTGCCAGCTCACCTTTTCTGGAGGGCGTGAACACTGAAGCTTTCTTT. Protein: CASSPFLEGVNTEAFF.

The chain uses TRBV5-1 and TRBJ1-6; 10 positions match TRBD1. Trimming took 0 bases from V and 8 from J; bases not matched to a gene: 2. This CDR3 is built from 15 residues. Germline values: CDR1 SGHRS, CDR2 YFSETQ. This CDR3 reads CASSLAGQGDSPLHF. In DNA form, the CDR3 reads TGCGCCAGCAGCTTGGCCGGACAGGGGGATTCACCCCTCCACTTT.

This clone was observed a few times. The chain recombines TRBV5-1 with TRBJ2-7; 12 bases align to TRBD1. Trimming removed 4 bases from V and 6 bases from J; junction bases left unmatched: 11. Germline lookup yields CDR1 SGHRS and CDR2 YFSETQ. The CDR3 runs to 16 residues. CDR3 residues: CASSPRMGTGGLEQYF. Written as DNA, the CDR3 is TGCGCCAGCAGCCCAAGAATGGGGACAGGGGGCCTCGAGCAGTACTTC. The whole variable domain, filled in from reference TRBV5-1 and TRBJ2-7, reads KAGVTQTPRYLIKTRGQQVTLSCSPISGHRSVSWYQQTPGQGLQFLFEYFSETQRNKGNFPGRFSGRQFSNSRSEMNVSTLELGDSALYLCASSPRMGTGGLEQYFGPGTRLTVT.

This clone was observed once. CDR3 in amino acids: CASSLDGGRELFF. CDR3 bases: TGCGCCAGCAGCTTGGATGGTGGGCGGGAGCTGTTTTTT. The rearrangement uses TRBV5-1 and TRBJ2-2, with D unclear. The length of the CDR3 is 13 residues. Germline assignment: CDR1 SGHRS and CDR2 YFSETQ. V lost 0 bases and J lost 9, with 9 bases in between.

The gene calls are TRBV7-9 and TRBJ1-2, with a weak D call TRBD1 (5 bases). The CDR3 sequence is 13 residues long. Germline lookup yields CDR1 SEHNR and CDR2 FQNEAQ (reference sequence). Trimming removed 3 bases at V and 6 bases at J, with 11 bases between. CDR3 residues: CASSFAVGDGYTF. CDR3 nucleotides: TGTGCCAGCAGCTTCGCCGTGGGGGATGGCTACACCTTC.

This chain uses TRBV7-8 with TRBJ2-5, with 7 bases fitting TRBD1. Gene TRBJ2-7 matches the end of the DNA better, so the J call may be wrong. Germline loops: CDR1 SGHVS, CDR2 FQNEAQ. The CDR3 is 15 residues long. The CDR3, as DNA: TGTGCCAGCAGCTCCTCACAGGGGCTCTCCTACGAGCAGTACTTC. Its protein product is CASSSSQGLSYEQYF.

This chain links TRBV11-2 with TRBJ1-1; D remains ambiguous. Per germline, CDR1 SGHAT and CDR2 FQNNGV. The CDR3 loop spans 14 amino acids. Trimming shortened V by 1 base and J by 6 bases, and 12 bases separated the two germline ends. CDR3 DNA: TGTGCCAGCAGCTTAGTGGGCAGTTCGCCTGAAGCTTTCTTT. Translation: CASSLVGSSPEAFF. The variable domain in full, completed from reference TRBV11-2 and TRBJ1-1, reads EAGVAQSPRYKIIEKRQSVAFWCNPISGHATLYWYQQILGQGPKLLIQFQNNGVVDDSQLPKDRFSAERLKGVDSTLKIQPAKLEDSAVYLCASSLVGSSPEAFFGQGTRLTVV.

This clone showed up just a few times. The V call is TRBV7-9, the J call TRBJ1-3, with D unresolved. Germline CDR1 and CDR2: SEHNR and FQNEAQ (reference sequence). Trimming shortened V by 5 bases and J by 4 bases, and 9 bases separated the two germline ends. CDR3 length: 13 residues. The CDR3 region is CASSPRRGNTIYF. The CDR3 DNA follows: TGTGCCAGCAGCCCGAGACGGGGAAACACCATATATTTT.

The V call is TRBV29-1, the J call TRBJ2-1; 11 bases map to TRBD2. Germline assignment: CDR1 SQVTM and CDR2 ANQGSEA. The CDR3 is 15 residues long. J was trimmed by 5 bases and V by 6 bases; bases with no gene match: 9. CDR3 protein: CSVPLAGGGNNEQFF. The DNA for the CDR3 is TGCAGCGTCCCGCTAGCGGGGGGAGGGAACAATGAGCAGTTCTTC.

This clone was detected only a few times. The chain links TRBV7-2 to TRBJ2-2; 7 positions agree with TRBD1. Germline CDR1 SGHTA, CDR2 FQGNSA. This CDR3 comprises 13 residues. Losses at the gene ends were 6 bases for V and 5 bases for J; bases not matched to a gene: 3. The DNA of the CDR3 is TGTGCCAGCAGGGTGACAGGGACCGGGGAGCTGTTTTTT. It is translated as CASRVTGTGELFF.